One and the same sample provided the 3 T cell receptor beta chains below, sequenced in a study of cytomegalovirus exposure and HLA in healthy donors. In the PCR, 60 Vbeta and 13 Jbeta primers were used. This table comes from immunoSEQ multiplex PCR, and its TCRdb copy is limited to in-frame clones, with some not included. The sample shows some 120,000 clones, and roughly 2% sits with its ten largest clones. Material: PBMCs. All receptors come from a woman in her sixties or seventies in good health and CMV-seronegative.

Remarks on this clone: A read error may account for a junction end that differs from germline. The chain employs TRBV7-7 and TRBJ2-7; 9 bases line up with TRBD1. The length of the CDR3 is 16 residues. Germline values: CDR1 SSHAT, CDR2 FNYEAQ (reference sequence). CDR3 in amino acids: CASSLGVSGQGYEQYF. The CDR3 coding sequence is TGTGCTAGCAGCTTAGGAGTCTCGGGACAGGGCTACGAGCAGTACTTC.

The rearrangement uses TRBV6-5 and TRBJ2-5; D not resolved. This CDR3 is 15 amino acids long. Germline CDR1 and CDR2: MNHEY and SVGAGI. The V end lost 6 bases, the J end lost 2 bases, and 16 bases lay between the germline ends. CDR3: CASSRTGLPQETQYF. In DNA, the CDR3 is TGTGCCAGCAGCCGCACTGGGCTTCCACAAGAGACCCAGTACTTC.

The genes are TRBV6-5 and TRBJ1-1, with D unresolved. Trimming took off 2 bases at V and 1 base at J, with 8 bases between the two ends. From germline, CDR1 is MNHEY and CDR2 SVGAGI. CDR3 length: 14 residues. As DNA, the CDR3 is TGTGCCAGCAGTTACCAGACTGGGAACACTGAAGCTTTCTTT. As protein: CASSYQTGNTEAFF.